These 22 T cell receptor beta chains were sequenced from one sample in a study of Tregs in tolerant kidney transplant recipients. Here immunoSEQ multiplex PCR was the method, and the copy in TCRdb shows in-frame clones only, minus some. The repertoire table contains 14,000 or so clones. Mixed chimerism was transient after nonmyeloablative marrow transplants from related graft donors. The sample here was CD8+ T cells from blood (PBMCs), taken 6 months after the transplant. These receptors originate from a human patient who received a combined kidney and bone marrow transplant. Some T cells may trace back to the graft donor.

Concerning this clone: The read finishes 3 residues shy of the CDR3 end, and the germline J gene is used to complete it. The gene calls are TRBV7-9 and TRBJ2-7; a possible D gene is TRBD1 (6 bases). Per germline, CDR1 SEHNR and CDR2 FQNEAQ (reference sequence). Trimming left V 5 bases short and J 3 bases short, with 17 bases between. The CDR3 length is 15 residues. The CDR3 DNA, read in part, is TGTGCCAGCAGCCCCCGAGAGGGGGTACGCTACGAG. As protein: CASSPREGVRYE. The complete CDR3 sequence is CASSPREGVRYEQYF.

The CDR3 bases that were read are TGTGCCAGCAGTGGAGGGACATCCTCTGGAAACACC. Translating it yields CASSGGTSSGNT. The entire CDR3 protein reads CASSGGTSSGNTIYF. The chain carries TRBV2 and TRBJ1-3, with a weak D call TRBD1 (6 bases). Read sequence stops 3 residues before the CDR3 end, and the germline J gene provides the missing end. V was shortened by 4 bases and J by 0 bases, with 10 bases between the two germline ends. The CDR3 totals 15 residues. In germline, CDR1 is SNHLY, CDR2 FYNNEI.

As to this clone: The read is 3 residues too short to cover the CDR3 end, so that end is filled in from the germline J gene. This chain uses TRBV7-9 with TRBJ2-7; 11 positions match TRBD1. The V and J ends lost 4 bases and 5 bases, in that order; junction bases with no gene match: 7. The germline CDR1 and CDR2 sequences are SEHNR and FQNEAQ (reference sequence). The CDR3 spans 15 residues. CDR3 DNA, as far as it was read: TGTGCCAGCAGCTCCCCCGGGACAGGGGGAGACGAG. Its protein product is CASSSPGTGGDE. The whole CDR3 reads CASSSPGTGGDEQYF.

About this clone itself: Read data end 3 residues before the CDR3 end; the end is taken from the germline J gene. The chain recombines TRBV20-1 with TRBJ2-1, with TRBD2 matching 11 bases. Germline values: CDR1 DFQATT, CDR2 SNEGSKA (reference sequence). This CDR3 has 18 residues. V trimming: 3 bases; J trimming: 6 bases; junction bases outside the gene matches: 16. The CDR3 sequence: CSARGHYRGSGGANEQFF. The CDR3 bases that were read are TGCAGTGCTAGGGGCCATTATAGGGGTAGCGGGGGGGCCAATGAG.

About this clone: The CDR3 end is not reached by the read, which stops 3 residues before it; the germline J gene fills it in. The chain couples TRBV7-9 to TRBJ2-1, with D possibly TRBD1 on 6 matching bases. The CDR3 has 13 residues. The germline V gene has CDR1 SEHNR and CDR2 FQNEAQ (reference sequence). V dropped 2 bases and J dropped 9 bases, with 11 bases sitting between them. CDR3 residues: CASSLMGASEQFF. Incomplete CDR3 DNA: TGTGCCAGCAGCTTAATGGGGGCCAGTGAG.

A note on this clone: From the germline J gene comes the end of the CDR3, since the read stops 3 residues before it. The J gene is TRBJ1-1, the V gene TRBV7-9; 10 nucleotides align to TRBD1. CDR1 SEHNR and CDR2 FQNEAQ come from the germline V gene (reference sequence). V shed 5 bases, J shed 3 bases, and the junction held 6 bases outside the gene matches. The CDR3 consists of 15 residues. The chain's CDR3 is CASSVLTGGHTEAFF. The sequenced part of the CDR3 DNA is TGTGCCAGCAGCGTCCTGACAGGGGGCCACACTGAA.

A remark on this clone: The read is 3 residues too short to cover the CDR3 end, so that end is filled in from the germline J gene. The chain joins TRBV10-3 to TRBJ1-2, with 9 bases identical to TRBD1. The CDR3 is 15 residues long. The germline CDR1 and CDR2 sequences are ENHRY and SYGVKD. With 5 bases clipped from V and 5 bases from J, the junction kept 9 bases outside the gene matches. The CDR3 bases that were read are TGTGCCATCAGTCATCCGGGACAGGGCATTTATGGC. Residues: CAISHPGQGIYG. Given in full, the CDR3 is CAISHPGQGIYGYTF.

About this clone itself: The CDR3 extends 3 residues past the end of the read, so its final part is completed from the germline J gene. The genes are TRBV7-8 and TRBJ1-4; tentatively, D is TRBD1 (5 bases). This CDR3 contains 14 residues. Germline CDR1 SGHVS, CDR2 FQNEAQ. V gave up 1 base and J gave up 4 bases, with 7 bases separating them. The CDR3 bases that were read are TGTGCCAGCAGCTTAGAAGGGGATAATGAAAAA. Protein product: CASSLEGDNEK. The whole CDR3 sequence reads CASSLEGDNEKLFF.

As to this clone: The read stops 3 residues short of the end of the CDR3; the missing end is completed from the germline J gene. The chain has TRBV23-1 and TRBJ1-4; 8 bases line up with TRBD1. TRBV23-1 is known as an ORF, though its function is uncertain. The length of the CDR3 is 18 residues. V shed 8 bases, J shed 0 bases, and the junction held 14 bases outside the gene matches. This CDR3 reads CASPLSRTGFATNEKLFF. CDR3 DNA, as far as it was read: TGCGCCAGCCCCCTTTCCCGGACAGGGTTTGCAACTAATGAAAAA.

Comments on this clone: The junction does not match germline at one end; this may be a read error. The CDR3 goes on 3 residues after the read ends, and that part is filled in from the germline J gene. The chain joins TRBV19 to TRBJ1-2, with D unclear. Per the germline V gene, CDR1 is LNHDA and CDR2 is SQIVND (reference sequence). CDR3 size: 11 residues. CDR3 DNA, as far as it was read: TGTGCCAGTAGTATCCTCTATGAC. Its protein is CASSILYD. The whole CDR3 reads CASSILYDYTF.

With respect to this clone: The read falls 3 residues short of the CDR3 end, and the missing part is taken from the germline J gene. This chain connects TRBV19 to TRBJ2-1; TRBD2 is a possible D gene (6 bases). V dropped 4 bases and J dropped 7 bases, with 14 bases sitting between them. This CDR3 spans 14 amino acids. The germline gives CDR1 LNHDA, CDR2 SQIVND (reference sequence). This CDR3 is CASSTLARPNEQFF. The CDR3 DNA, read in part, is TGTGCCAGTAGTACCCTAGCGCGACCAAATGAG.

With respect to this clone: The missing CDR3 end, 3 residues past where the read stops, is filled in from the germline J gene. This chain joins TRBV29-1 and TRBJ2-7, with 9 bases identical to TRBD2. CDR3 length: 13 residues. CDR1 and CDR2 (germline): SQVTM, ANQGSEA. Unmatched junction bases numbered 4, after V lost 4 bases and J lost 3 bases. CDR3 DNA, as far as it was read: TGCAGCGTTGTTAGCGGGGGTTTCTACGAG. Residues: CSVVSGGFYE. The whole CDR3 protein is CSVVSGGFYEQYF.

Concerning this clone itself: The read finishes 3 residues shy of the CDR3 end, and the germline J gene is used to complete it. The rearrangement joins TRBV11-2 to TRBJ2-7; 7 positions match TRBD2. Germline V gene sequence: CDR1 SGHAT, CDR2 FQNNGV. This CDR3 has 15 residues. Trimming took 1 base from V and 4 from J; bases not matched to a gene: 7. The CDR3 region is CASSLGGGFGYEQYF. The sequenced part of the CDR3 DNA is TGTGCCAGCAGCTTAGGGGGGGGTTTCGGATACGAG.

Of note for this clone: The missing CDR3 end, 3 residues past where the read stops, is filled in from the germline J gene. J is TRBJ1-2 and V is TRBV7-8; TRBD1 might be the D (5 bases). Germline lookup yields CDR1 SGHVS and CDR2 FQNEAQ. The CDR3 is 18 amino acids. This CDR3 is CASSFLPFSGGTGDTYTF. The sequenced CDR3 bases are TGTGCCAGCAGCTTCCTTCCCTTTAGCGGGGGGACGGGAGATACC.

With respect to this clone: Read sequence stops 3 residues before the CDR3 end, and the germline J gene provides the missing end. The genes are TRBV6-1 and TRBJ2-7, with TRBD2 matching 8 bases. Germline trimming cut 2 bases from V and 3 bases from J; bases unmatched to any gene: 9. Per the germline V gene, CDR1 is MNHNS and CDR2 is SASEGT. The CDR3 spans 16 residues. CDR3 DNA (partial): TGTGCCAGCAGTGAACCAGCGGGGGCGCCTTTCTACGAG. It translates to CASSEPAGAPFYE. The whole CDR3 protein is CASSEPAGAPFYEQYF.

CDR3 in amino acids: CASSYDRDRPYEQYF. The CDR3 DNA, read in part, is TGTGCCAGCAGCTACGACCGGGACAGACCCTACGAG. The chain has TRBV11-2 and TRBJ2-7; 7 bases are a match to TRBD1. From the germline J gene comes the end of the CDR3, since the read stops 3 residues before it. The germline gives CDR1 SGHAT, CDR2 FQNNGV. The CDR3 length is 15 residues. The J segment lost 2 bases and the V segment lost 4 bases, leaving 8 bases of the junction unmatched.

Note on this clone: The read halts 3 residues ahead of the CDR3 end, with the missing end drawn from the germline J gene. The rearrangement links TRBV13 to TRBJ2-7; TRBD2 agrees at 9 bases. There are 15 residues in the CDR3. V gave up 0 bases and J gave up 4 bases; unmatched junction bases: 4. CDR1 and CDR2 (germline): PRHDT, FYEKMQ (reference sequence). The CDR3: CASSLGTSGGYEQYF. The sequenced CDR3 bases are TGTGCCAGCAGCTTAGGGACTAGCGGTGGTTACGAG.

Worth noting for this clone: A junction boundary mismatches the germline segment, possibly from a read error. The read stops 3 residues short of the end of the CDR3; the missing end is completed from the germline J gene. V and J are TRBV5-6 and TRBJ1-5; TRBD1 is a possible D gene (6 bases). The CDR3 runs to 14 residues. Germline V gives CDR1 SGHDT, CDR2 YYEEEE. CDR3 protein: CASSFTQGNRPQHF. The DNA read from the CDR3 is TGTGCCAGCAGCTTCACACAGGGTAATCGGCCC.

Note on this clone: Read coverage stops 3 residues before the CDR3 terminus; the germline J gene supplies the remainder. The chain has TRBV5-1 and TRBJ1-2; D is perhaps TRBD1 (5 bases). The CDR3 is made up of 13 amino acids. Germline CDR1 SGHRS, CDR2 YFSETQ. V was trimmed by 5 bases and J by 0 bases, leaving 8 bases between them. The covered CDR3 bases are TGCGCCAGCAGGCCGGACACTAACTATGGC. Amino acid sequence: CASRPDTNYG. The complete CDR3 reads CASRPDTNYGYTF.

Notes on this clone: The read halts 3 residues ahead of the CDR3 end, with the missing end drawn from the germline J gene. This rearrangement joins TRBV7-9 to TRBJ1-4, with 7 bases that match TRBD1. In germline, CDR1 is SEHNR, CDR2 FQNEAQ (reference sequence). V lost 5 bases, J lost 8 bases, and 11 bases stayed unmatched. The CDR3 covers 15 residues. The covered CDR3 bases are TGTGCCAGCAGCCCGACCGGGACAGCGGGAGAAAAA. Residues: CASSPTGTAGEK. The full CDR3 protein reads CASSPTGTAGEKLFF. Supplemented by reference TRBV7-9 and TRBJ1-4, the full variable domain reads DTGVSQNPRHKITKRGQNVTFRCDPISEHNRLYWYRQTLGQGPEFLTYFQNEAQLEKSRLLSDRFSAERPKGSFSTLEIQRTEQGDSAMYLCASSPTGTAGEKLFFGSGTQLSVL.

Regarding this clone: The CDR3 end falls 3 residues outside the read, so it is completed with the germline J gene. The rearrangement uses TRBV7-2 and TRBJ2-7, with TRBD1 as a possible D gene (5 bases). The CDR3 is 13 amino acids. Germline V gene lookup returns CDR1 SGHTA and CDR2 FQGNSA. V was shortened by 6 bases and J by 2 bases, with 11 bases between the two germline ends. CDR3 DNA, as far as it was read: TGTGCCAGCAGGGGTCCAGGGACCTACGAG. Its protein product is CASRGPGTYE. The whole CDR3 sequence reads CASRGPGTYEQYF.

A note on this clone: The CDR3 end falls 3 residues outside the read, so it is completed with the germline J gene. The chain is built from TRBV12-3 or TRBV12-4 and TRBJ2-7; 14 bases match TRBD2. V trimming: 5 bases; J trimming: 4 bases; junction bases outside the gene matches: 7. The CDR3 totals 16 residues. The CDR3 loop is CASSPGLAGGPYEQYF. The part of the CDR3 DNA that was read is TGTGCCAGCAGTCCAGGACTAGCGGGGGGACCATACGAG.